What follows are 31 T cell receptor beta chains derived from one specimen sequenced in a study of T cell responses to AZD1222 COVID-19 vaccine. Sequenced by immunoSEQ multiplex PCR; TCRdb stores in-frame clones only, minus some. This table holds about 160,000 clones, about 90% found once. The source material was peripheral blood, sampled 28 days after the second AZD1222 dose. These receptors were collected from an adult who received the AZD1222 COVID-19 vaccine.

The V gene is TRBV6-5, the J gene TRBJ2-1, with 8 bases aligning to TRBD2. V dropped 6 bases and J dropped 0; count of bases not matched to a gene: 4. CDR3 length: 15 amino acids. Germline CDR1 reads MNHEY; CDR2 reads SVGAGI. The CDR3 DNA follows: TGTGCCAGCAGAGTCCGGGGGGGCTCCTACAATGAGCAGTTCTTC. It yields the protein CASRVRGGSYNEQFF.

The V and J genes are TRBV10-2 and TRBJ1-5, with no clear D. This CDR3 region has 14 residues. V lost 4 bases to trimming and J lost 5 bases, with 12 bases between them. Germline lookup yields CDR1 WSHSY and CDR2 SAAADI. CDR3 loop: CASSVAAEYQPQHF. The CDR3 DNA reads as TGCGCCAGCAGTGTTGCGGCCGAGTATCAGCCCCAGCATTTT.

This rearrangement joins TRBV2 to TRBJ2-1, with 8 bases aligning to TRBD1. V lost 6 bases, J lost 2 bases, and 6 bases stayed unmatched. There are 15 residues in the CDR3. Germline assignment: CDR1 SNHLY and CDR2 FYNNEI. This CDR3 reads CASSEQGGTYNEQFF. DNA for the CDR3: TGTGCCAGCAGCGAACAGGGGGGTACCTACAATGAGCAGTTCTTC. The variable domain in full, completed from reference TRBV2 and TRBJ2-1, reads EPEVTQTPSHQVTQMGQEVILRCVPISNHLYFYWYRQILGQKVEFLVSFYNNEISEKSEIFDDQFSVERPDGSNFTLKIRSTKLEDSAMYFCASSEQGGTYNEQFFGPGTRLTVL.

The chain carries TRBV7-9 and TRBJ1-1; perhaps TRBD1 as D (5 bases). The germline V gene has CDR1 SEHNR and CDR2 FQNEAQ (reference sequence). The length of the CDR3 is 13 residues. V was shortened by 1 base and J by 6 bases, with 9 bases between the two germline ends. CDR3 nucleotide sequence: TGTGCCAGCAGCTTAGGGGGCATGGCTGAAGCTTTCTTT. This gives the protein CASSLGGMAEAFF.

J is TRBJ2-1 and V is TRBV4-2; 7 bases are a match to TRBD2. V shed 0 bases, J shed 0 bases, and the junction held 5 bases outside the gene matches. Germline CDR1 and CDR2: LGHNA and YNFKEQ. The CDR3 is 17 amino acids. The CDR3 is CASSQEAGRGSYNEQFF. CDR3 DNA: TGTGCCAGCAGCCAAGAAGCGGGGAGGGGCTCCTACAATGAGCAGTTCTTC.

The chain recombines TRBV7-2 with TRBJ2-2; D may be TRBD1 (5 bases). The germline V and J ends were trimmed by 5 bases and 6 bases, with 13 bases remaining between them. Germline CDR1 SGHTA, CDR2 FQGNSA. The CDR3 loop spans 14 amino acids. Here the CDR3 DNA reads TGTGCCAGCAGCCCCAACGCAGGGCCCGGGGAGCTGTTTTTT. This codes for CASSPNAGPGELFF.

The table lists this clone with a few counts. V gene TRBV21-1 combines with J gene TRBJ1-5. TRBV21-1 is a documented pseudogene. The CDR3 length is 14 residues. The DNA of the CDR3 is TGTGCCAGCAGCAACCAACCTAGCAATCAGCCCCAGCATTTT. This sequence encodes CASSNQPSNQPQHF.

The chain combines TRBV30 with TRBJ1-1; D not resolved. The CDR3 totals 11 residues. Germline V lookup: CDR1 GTSNPN, CDR2 SVGIG (reference sequence). Trimming took off 4 bases at V and 8 bases at J, with 11 bases between the two ends. CDR3 DNA sequence: TGTGCCTGGATTGATGGGTTGGAAGCTTTCTTT. Amino acid sequence: CAWIDGLEAFF.

The chain is built from TRBV4-1 and TRBJ2-7, with 10 bases identical to TRBD2. Germline V lookup: CDR1 MGHRA, CDR2 YSYEKL. Germline trimming cut 1 base from V and 2 bases from J; bases unmatched to any gene: 5. This CDR3 contains 16 residues. The CDR3 sequence: CASSQASGGSPYEQYF. In DNA, the CDR3 is TGCGCCAGCAGCCAAGCTAGCGGGGGCTCCCCCTACGAGCAGTACTTC.

The V call is TRBV6-5, the J call TRBJ1-1; 7 bases match TRBD1. This CDR3 contains 15 residues. Germline lookup yields CDR1 MNHEY and CDR2 SVGAGI. Trimming at V came to 0 bases and at J to 4 bases, leaving 5 bases not matched to a gene. This CDR3 is CASSYSGEGATEAFF. In DNA, the CDR3 is TGTGCCAGCAGTTACTCTGGGGAGGGGGCCACTGAAGCTTTCTTT.

The chain has TRBV6-5 and TRBJ2-7, with a possible D match to TRBD1 (5 bases). Per germline, CDR1 MNHEY and CDR2 SVGAGI. V lost 2 bases and J lost 6, with 14 bases in between. CDR3 length: 14 residues. CDR3 loop: CASSYRGKGSEQYF. The CDR3 bases are TGTGCCAGCAGTTACAGGGGTAAAGGATCCGAGCAGTACTTC.

The chain couples TRBV9 to TRBJ1-6; no clear D gene. Germline CDR1 and CDR2: SGDLS and YYNGEE. The CDR3 totals 14 residues. The V and J ends lost 4 bases and 9 bases respectively, with 14 bases between them. The CDR3 sequence is CASSKAGVTSPLHF. The CDR3 region has the DNA TGTGCCAGCAGCAAAGCGGGTGTGACTTCACCCCTCCACTTT.

The V gene is TRBV2, the J gene TRBJ2-2; no clear D gene. CDR1 and CDR2 from the germline V gene are SNHLY and FYNNEI. The CDR3 totals 14 residues. V was cut by 4 bases and J by 5 bases, with 11 bases left in between. CDR3 sequence: CASSGSPGTGELFF. The CDR3 coding sequence is TGTGCCAGCAGTGGAAGCCCTGGGACCGGGGAGCTGTTTTTT.

The genes are TRBV6-5 and TRBJ1-6, with D possibly matching TRBD1 (6 bases). Trimming took off 6 bases at V and 7 bases at J, with 16 bases between the two ends. Germline values: CDR1 MNHEY, CDR2 SVGAGI. The CDR3 is 15 amino acids. The CDR3 reads CASRDFTGSNSPLHF. DNA of the CDR3: TGTGCCAGCAGGGACTTCACAGGGTCGAATTCACCCCTCCACTTT.

This clone was picked up a small number of times. The rearrangement joins TRBV6-6 to TRBJ1-2; 9 bases fit TRBD1. There are 15 residues in the CDR3. J gave up 5 bases and V 7 bases, and 11 bases lay outside the gene matches. CDR1 is MNHNY and CDR2 is SVGAGI in the germline V gene (reference sequence). Here the CDR3 DNA reads TGTGCCAGCACGACCGTGGGACAGGGCCATTATGGCTACACCTTC. Translating gives CASTTVGQGHYGYTF.

The CDR3 coding sequence is TGCGCCAGCAGCCCCACCGATTGGGGCTACACCTTC. As protein: CASSPTDWGYTF. The V call is TRBV5-1, the J call TRBJ1-2; no firm D call. Trimming took off 4 bases at V and 8 bases at J, with 12 bases between the two ends. The germline V gene has CDR1 SGHRS and CDR2 YFSETQ. This CDR3 has 12 amino acids.

This sequence joins TRBV6-5 and TRBJ1-2; D gene ambiguous. Per germline, CDR1 MNHEY and CDR2 SVGAGI. The CDR3 is made up of 12 amino acids. Trimming pared 7 bases from V and 7 bases from J, leaving 13 bases between. The CDR3 sequence: CASTVGRRGYTF. The CDR3 coding sequence is TGTGCCAGCACAGTTGGGCGGCGTGGCTACACCTTC.

The chain has TRBV6-5 and TRBJ2-3; 12 bases are a match to TRBD2. V gave up 6 bases and J gave up 3 bases; unmatched junction bases: 4. CDR1 MNHEY and CDR2 SVGAGI come from the germline V gene. The length of the CDR3 is 15 residues. The CDR3 region has the DNA TGTGCCAGCAGCTATGGACTAGCGGGGACAGATACGCAGTATTTT. Encoded protein: CASSYGLAGTDTQYF.

V gene TRBV6-5 combines with J gene TRBJ1-1, with 7 bases that match TRBD1. This CDR3 has 12 amino acids. The germline V gene has CDR1 MNHEY and CDR2 SVGAGI. The chain's CDR3 is CSAPGGSTEAFF. CDR3 DNA sequence: TGTAGCGCACCAGGGGGTAGTACTGAAGCTTTCTTT.

The chain employs TRBV5-4 and TRBJ1-5; D is uncertain. Trimming took off 0 bases at V and 4 bases at J, with 5 bases between the two ends. The germline gives CDR1 SGHNT, CDR2 YYREEE (reference sequence). This CDR3 has 13 residues. CDR3 coding DNA: TGTGCCAGCAGCTTGGGGCTTAATCAGCCCCAGCATTTT. Translation: CASSLGLNQPQHF.

The rearrangement joins TRBV3-1 (or the pseudogene TRBV3-2) to TRBJ2-2; D uncertain. The CDR3 totals 15 residues. V was trimmed by 0 bases and J by 4 bases, leaving 9 bases between them. The germline V gene encodes CDR1 LGHDT and CDR2 YNNKEL (reference sequence). The CDR3 spells CASSQEFAGTGELFF. CDR3 bases: TGTGCCAGCAGCCAAGAATTCGCTGGCACCGGGGAGCTGTTTTTT.

The count of this clone is one. The rearrangement links TRBV18 to TRBJ1-1, with D unclear. The V gene's germline CDR1 is KGHSH and CDR2 LQKENI. Trimming pared 6 bases from V and 3 bases from J, leaving 11 bases between. The CDR3 is 13 amino acids. The CDR3 region has the DNA TGTGCCAGCTCCGGTGTAAGGGACACTGAAGCTTTCTTT. This codes for CASSGVRDTEAFF.

The gene calls are TRBV7-9 and TRBJ2-2; a weak D match, TRBD1 (6 bases). The CDR3 extends over 16 amino acids. Between the trimmed V and J ends, which lost 5 bases and 3 bases, there was a span of 16 bases. Germline assignment: CDR1 SEHNR and CDR2 FQNEAQ (reference sequence). The CDR3 sequence is CASSPGTLDYTGELFF. The DNA for the CDR3 is TGTGCCAGCAGCCCCGGGACACTCGACTACACCGGGGAGCTGTTTTTT.

This clone was seen just once. The genes are TRBV19 and TRBJ2-3, with 7 bases that match TRBD2. This CDR3 comprises 15 residues. Looked up from germline, CDR1 is LNHDA and CDR2 is SQIVND (reference sequence). Trimming took 4 bases from V and 4 from J; bases not matched to a gene: 8. CDR3 protein: CASSKMGGMSDTQYF. The CDR3 DNA is TGTGCCAGTAGTAAAATGGGGGGGATGTCAGATACGCAGTATTTT.

Written as DNA, the CDR3 is TGTGCCAGCAGCCAAGATCAAGGGCTCGACTATGGCTACACCTTC. It codes for CASSQDQGLDYGYTF. This sequence joins TRBV14 and TRBJ1-2; the D is unclear. V gave up 0 bases and J gave up 3 bases, with 11 bases separating them. This CDR3 is built from 15 residues. The V gene's germline CDR1 is SGHDN and CDR2 FVKESK.

The chain links TRBV7-9 to TRBJ1-5; the D gene is possibly TRBD1 (6 bases). Trimming cost V 5 bases and J 2 bases, with 13 bases left between them. This CDR3 has 15 amino acids. Germline CDR1 is SEHNR and CDR2 is FQNEAQ (reference sequence). CDR3 sequence reads: CASSRGAIGNQPQHF. The CDR3 DNA follows: TGTGCCAGCAGCCGGGGGGCTATCGGCAATCAGCCCCAGCATTTT. The whole variable domain, filled in from reference TRBV7-9 and TRBJ1-5, reads DTGVSQNPRHKITKRGQNVTFRCDPISEHNRLYWYRQTLGQGPEFLTYFQNEAQLEKSRLLSDRFSAERPKGSFSTLEIQRTEQGDSAMYLCASSRGAIGNQPQHFGDGTRLSIL.

V is TRBV19 and J is TRBJ1-5; D not resolved. Trimming shortened V by 1 base and J by 4 bases, and 14 bases separated the two germline ends. The CDR3 loop spans 16 amino acids. Germline CDR1 LNHDA, CDR2 SQIVND (reference sequence). Here the CDR3 DNA reads TGTGCCAGTAGTATAGCTGGGCCTGTTTCTAATCAGCCCCAGCATTTT. Amino acids: CASSIAGPVSNQPQHF.

This clone came up a few times. The chain uses TRBV29-1 and TRBJ2-5; a weak D match, TRBD1 (5 bases). The CDR3 runs 12 residues. Germline V lookup: CDR1 SQVTM, CDR2 ANQGSEA. V was clipped by 3 bases and J by 5 bases, with 10 bases between them. The CDR3 DNA reads TGCAGCGTTGACAGGGCCGCGGAGACCCAGTACTTC. Protein sequence: CSVDRAAETQYF.

The chain carries TRBV7-9 and TRBJ1-1; 7 nucleotides line up with TRBD1. Trimming at V came to 5 bases and at J to 6 bases, leaving 9 bases not matched to a gene. Germline assignment: CDR1 SEHNR and CDR2 FQNEAQ (reference sequence). The CDR3 is 14 residues long. DNA for the CDR3: TGTGCCAGCAGCCCGAAACCGACAGGGCCTGAAGCTTTCTTT. The encoded protein is CASSPKPTGPEAFF.

This clone was recorded once. The rearrangement uses TRBV12-3 or TRBV12-4 and TRBJ1-5; D uncertain. V lost 3 bases to trimming and J lost 6 bases, with 6 bases between them. The CDR3 has 12 residues. CDR3 sequence reads: CASSLLGQPQHF. DNA for the CDR3: TGTGCCAGCAGTTTGTTAGGTCAGCCCCAGCATTTT.

The genes are TRBV3-1 (or the pseudogene TRBV3-2) and TRBJ1-6; 9 bases are a match to TRBD1. J was trimmed by 10 bases and V by 1 base; bases with no gene match: 5. The CDR3 spans 15 residues. Germline V gene data show CDR1 as LGHDT and CDR2 as YNNKEL (reference sequence). The CDR3: CASSQGGQGYSPLHF. CDR3 bases: TGTGCCAGCAGCCAAGGGGGACAGGGATACTCACCCCTCCACTTT.